This TCR beta chain stems from a study of shared clonotypes between healthy human individuals. Study conclusions and caveats: Researchers found naive subsets generally carried larger estimated richness than memory subsets. Sequencing depth was expected to influence donor clonotype sharing.

Comments on this clone: Its antigen is unknown.

The study ran the assay at deep level. Roughly 200 ng DNA, 25,000 to 35,000 T cell genomes, went into each sorted-subset replicate PCR. TCRdb's copy holds only in-frame clones and misses some; the assay was immunoSEQ multiplex PCR. The sample gives hundreds of thousands of clones, approximately 96% of which show up once; roughly 0.1% is in the top ten. Trimming pared 1 base from V and 5 bases from J, leaving 14 bases between. Germline V gene data show CDR1 as MGHRA and CDR2 as YSYEKL. CDR3 length: 15 residues. Terminally differentiated effector memory CD45RA+ cells were excluded from the naive CD8 cells, which were CD45RO-negative and positively selected for CCR7.

Sequencing used naive CD8+ T cells sorted from blood. This clonotype originated in a woman aged 30 to 39 in good health. V is TRBV4-1 and J is TRBJ1-1; D gene ambiguous. In nucleotides, the CDR3 is TGCGCCAGCAGCCAAGTTATGGACCTTGGGACTGAAGCTTTCTTT. It yields the protein CASSQVMDLGTEAFF.